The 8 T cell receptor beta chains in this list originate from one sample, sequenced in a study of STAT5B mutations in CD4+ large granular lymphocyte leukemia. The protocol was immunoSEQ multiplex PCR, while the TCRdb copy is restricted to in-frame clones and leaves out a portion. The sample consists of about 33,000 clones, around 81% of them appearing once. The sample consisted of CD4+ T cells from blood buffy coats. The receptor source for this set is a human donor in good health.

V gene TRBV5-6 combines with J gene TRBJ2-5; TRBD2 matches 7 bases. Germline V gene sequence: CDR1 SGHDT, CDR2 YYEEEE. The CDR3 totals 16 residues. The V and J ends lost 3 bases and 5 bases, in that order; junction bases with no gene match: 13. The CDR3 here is CASSSTQRDGGETQYF. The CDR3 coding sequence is TGTGCCAGCAGCTCTACCCAGCGGGATGGAGGGGAGACCCAGTACTTC.

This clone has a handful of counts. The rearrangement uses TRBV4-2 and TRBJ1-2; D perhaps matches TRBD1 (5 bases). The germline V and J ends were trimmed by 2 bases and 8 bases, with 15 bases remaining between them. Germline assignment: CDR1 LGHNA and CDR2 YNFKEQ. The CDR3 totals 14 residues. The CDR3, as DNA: TGTGCCAGCAGCCAATCGGGGGGAAGACGGGGCTACACCTTC. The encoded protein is CASSQSGGRRGYTF.

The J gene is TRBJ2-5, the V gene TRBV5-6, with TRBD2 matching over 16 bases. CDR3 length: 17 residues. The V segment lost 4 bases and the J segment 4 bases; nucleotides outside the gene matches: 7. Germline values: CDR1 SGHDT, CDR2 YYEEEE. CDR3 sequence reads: CASSKGLAGGFRETQYF. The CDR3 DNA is TGTGCCAGCAGCAAGGGACTAGCGGGAGGGTTTAGAGAGACCCAGTACTTC.

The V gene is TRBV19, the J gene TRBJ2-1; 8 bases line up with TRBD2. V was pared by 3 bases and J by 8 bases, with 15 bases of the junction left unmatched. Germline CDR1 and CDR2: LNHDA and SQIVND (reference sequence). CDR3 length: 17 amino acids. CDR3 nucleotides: TGTGCCAGTAGTATGGCGGTCGGGACTAGTCCCTTCGATGAGCAGTTCTTC. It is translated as CASSMAVGTSPFDEQFF.

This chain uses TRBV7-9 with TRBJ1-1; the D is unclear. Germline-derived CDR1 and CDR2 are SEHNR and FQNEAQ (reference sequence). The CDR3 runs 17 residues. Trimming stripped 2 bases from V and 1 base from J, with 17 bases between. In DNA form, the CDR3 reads TGTGCCAGCAGCTTACCGAGGCGTAGAAAAGCGAACACTGAAGCTTTCTTT. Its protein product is CASSLPRRRKANTEAFF.

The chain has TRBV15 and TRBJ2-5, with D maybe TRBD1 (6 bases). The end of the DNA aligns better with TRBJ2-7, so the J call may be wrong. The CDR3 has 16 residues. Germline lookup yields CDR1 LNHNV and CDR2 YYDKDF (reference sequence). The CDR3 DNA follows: TGTGCCACCAGCAGAGCCGGGACACCACTAGGGCACGAGCAGTACTTC. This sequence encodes CATSRAGTPLGHEQYF.

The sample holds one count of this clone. The CDR3 reads CSLREGRRDTQYF. The CDR3, as DNA: TGCAGCCTACGGGAGGGCCGGAGAGATACGCAGTATTTT. The chain carries TRBV29-1 and TRBJ2-3; 8 bases are shared with TRBD2. Germline CDR1 and CDR2: SQVTM and ANQGSEA. V dropped 8 bases and J dropped 5; count of bases not matched to a gene: 9. The CDR3 is 13 amino acids.

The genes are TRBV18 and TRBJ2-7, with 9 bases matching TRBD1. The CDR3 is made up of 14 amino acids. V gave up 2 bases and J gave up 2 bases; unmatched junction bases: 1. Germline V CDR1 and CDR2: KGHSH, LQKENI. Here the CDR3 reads CASSPGTGPYEQYF. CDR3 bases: TGTGCCAGCTCACCAGGGACAGGGCCCTACGAGCAGTACTTC.